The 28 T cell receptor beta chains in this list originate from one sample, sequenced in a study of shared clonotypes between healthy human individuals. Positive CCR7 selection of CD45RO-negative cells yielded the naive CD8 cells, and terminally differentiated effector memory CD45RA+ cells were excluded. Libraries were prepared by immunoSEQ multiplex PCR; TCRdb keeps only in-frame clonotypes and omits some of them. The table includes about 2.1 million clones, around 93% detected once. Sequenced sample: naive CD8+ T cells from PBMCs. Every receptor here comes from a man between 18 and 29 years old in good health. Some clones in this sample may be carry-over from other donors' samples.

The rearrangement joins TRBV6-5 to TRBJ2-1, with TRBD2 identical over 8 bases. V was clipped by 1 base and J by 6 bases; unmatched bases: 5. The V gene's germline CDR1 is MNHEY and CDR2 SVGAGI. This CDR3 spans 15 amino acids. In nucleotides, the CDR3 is TGTGCCAGCAGTTACTTAGAGGGACTAGTCAATGAGCAGTTCTTC. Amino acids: CASSYLEGLVNEQFF.

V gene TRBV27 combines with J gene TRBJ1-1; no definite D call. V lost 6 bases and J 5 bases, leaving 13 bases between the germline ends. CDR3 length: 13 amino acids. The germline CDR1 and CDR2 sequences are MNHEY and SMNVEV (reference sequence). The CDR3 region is CASRPLLGTEAFF. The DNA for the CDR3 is TGTGCCAGCAGACCCCTTCTGGGGACTGAAGCTTTCTTT.

CDR3: CASSLGTLEKLFF. Here the CDR3 DNA reads TGTGCCAGCAGCTTAGGGACCTTAGAAAAACTGTTTTTT. The gene calls are TRBV7-9 and TRBJ1-4, with D uncertain. V lost 1 base, J lost 8 bases, and 8 bases lay in between. The CDR3 has 13 residues. CDR1 SEHNR and CDR2 FQNEAQ come from the germline V gene (reference sequence).

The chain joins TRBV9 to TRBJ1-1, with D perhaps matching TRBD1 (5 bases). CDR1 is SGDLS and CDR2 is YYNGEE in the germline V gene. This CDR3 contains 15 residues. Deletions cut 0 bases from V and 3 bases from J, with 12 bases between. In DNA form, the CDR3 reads TGTGCCAGCAGCGTAGGCCCAGGGTGGGACACTGAAGCTTTCTTT. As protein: CASSVGPGWDTEAFF.

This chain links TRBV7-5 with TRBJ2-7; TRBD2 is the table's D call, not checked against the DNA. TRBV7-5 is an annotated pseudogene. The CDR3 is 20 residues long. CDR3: CARSLVLGSSLTPHPSEQYF. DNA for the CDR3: TGTGCCAGAAGCTTAGTGTTAGGCAGCAGCTTGACTCCTCATCCGTCCGAGCAGTACTTC.

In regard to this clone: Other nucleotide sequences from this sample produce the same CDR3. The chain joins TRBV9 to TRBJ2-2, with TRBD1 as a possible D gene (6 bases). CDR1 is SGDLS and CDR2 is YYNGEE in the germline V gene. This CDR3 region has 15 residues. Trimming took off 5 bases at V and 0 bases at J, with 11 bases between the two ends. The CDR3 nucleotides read TGTGCCAGCAGTCCGGGACAAGCGAACACCGGGGAGCTGTTTTTT. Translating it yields CASSPGQANTGELFF. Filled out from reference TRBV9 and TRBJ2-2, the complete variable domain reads DSGVTQTPKHLITATGQRVTLRCSPRSGDLSVYWYQQSLDQGLQFLIQYYNGEERAKGNILERFSAQQFPDLHSELNLSSLELGDSALYFCASSPGQANTGELFFGEGSRLTVL.

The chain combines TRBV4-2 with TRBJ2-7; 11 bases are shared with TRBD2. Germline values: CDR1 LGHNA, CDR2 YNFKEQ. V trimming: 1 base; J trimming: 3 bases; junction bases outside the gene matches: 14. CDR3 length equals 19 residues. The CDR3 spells CASSQVGGLAGGLGYEQYF. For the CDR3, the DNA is TGTGCCAGCAGCCAAGTGGGTGGGCTAGCGGGAGGCCTGGGCTACGAGCAGTACTTC.

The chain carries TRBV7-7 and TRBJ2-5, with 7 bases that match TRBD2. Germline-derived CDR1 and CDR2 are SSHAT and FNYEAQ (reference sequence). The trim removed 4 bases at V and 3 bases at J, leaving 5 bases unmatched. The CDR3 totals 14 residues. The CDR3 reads CASSSRLAEETQYF. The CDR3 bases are TGTGCCAGCAGCTCTAGACTAGCTGAAGAGACCCAGTACTTC.

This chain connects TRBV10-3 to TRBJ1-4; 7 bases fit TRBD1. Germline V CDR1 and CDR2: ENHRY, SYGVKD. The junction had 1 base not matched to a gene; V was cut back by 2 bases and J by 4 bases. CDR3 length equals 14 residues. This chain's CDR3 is CAISERQGNEKLFF. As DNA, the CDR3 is TGTGCCATCAGTGAGCGACAGGGTAATGAAAAACTGTTTTTT.

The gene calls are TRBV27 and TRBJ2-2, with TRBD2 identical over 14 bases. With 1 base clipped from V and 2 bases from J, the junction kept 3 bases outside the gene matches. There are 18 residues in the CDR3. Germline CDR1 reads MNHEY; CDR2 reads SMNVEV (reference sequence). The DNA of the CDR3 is TGTGCCAGCAGTTTATTAGGGACTAGCGGGAGTAACACCGGGGAGCTGTTTTTT. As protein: CASSLLGTSGSNTGELFF.

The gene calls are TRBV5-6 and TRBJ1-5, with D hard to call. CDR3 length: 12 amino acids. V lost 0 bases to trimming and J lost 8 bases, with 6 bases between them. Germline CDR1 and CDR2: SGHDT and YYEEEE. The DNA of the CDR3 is TGTGCCAGCAGCTTGGGAAGGAAGCCCCAGCATTTT. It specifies CASSLGRKPQHF.

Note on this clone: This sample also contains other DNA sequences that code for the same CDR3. The CDR3 loop is CASSVEGRPQETQYF. In nucleotides, the CDR3 is TGTGCCAGCAGCGTAGAGGGGAGGCCCCAAGAGACCCAGTACTTC. The chain carries TRBV9 and TRBJ2-5; D perhaps matches TRBD2 (6 bases). The CDR3 covers 15 residues. In germline, CDR1 is SGDLS, CDR2 YYNGEE. V shed 0 bases and J shed 1 base, with 10 bases lying between them.

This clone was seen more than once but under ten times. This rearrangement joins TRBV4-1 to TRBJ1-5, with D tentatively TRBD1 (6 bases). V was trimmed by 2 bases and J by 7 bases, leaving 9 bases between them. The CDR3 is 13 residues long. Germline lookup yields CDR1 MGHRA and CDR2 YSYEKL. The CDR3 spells CASSQNDRQPQHF. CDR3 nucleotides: TGCGCCAGCAGCCAAAACGACAGGCAGCCCCAGCATTTT.

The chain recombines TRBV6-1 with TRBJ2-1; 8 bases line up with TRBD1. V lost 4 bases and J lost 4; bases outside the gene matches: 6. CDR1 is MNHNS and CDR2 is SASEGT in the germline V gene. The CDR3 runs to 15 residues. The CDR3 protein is CASSADRGSYNEQFF. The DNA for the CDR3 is TGTGCCAGCAGTGCTGACAGGGGCAGTTACAATGAGCAGTTCTTC.

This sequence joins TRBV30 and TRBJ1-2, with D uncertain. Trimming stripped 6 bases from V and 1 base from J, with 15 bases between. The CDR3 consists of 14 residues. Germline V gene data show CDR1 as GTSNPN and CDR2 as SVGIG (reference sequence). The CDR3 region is CACHAREDNYGYTF. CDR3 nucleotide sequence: TGTGCCTGCCACGCGAGGGAAGATAACTATGGCTACACCTTC.

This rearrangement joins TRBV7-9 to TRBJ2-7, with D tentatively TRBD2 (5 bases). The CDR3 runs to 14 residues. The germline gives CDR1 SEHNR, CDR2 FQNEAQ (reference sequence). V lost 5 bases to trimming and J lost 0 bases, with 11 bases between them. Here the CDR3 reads CASSRGDSSYEQYF. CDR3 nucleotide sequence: TGTGCCAGCAGCCGGGGAGATAGCTCCTACGAGCAGTACTTC. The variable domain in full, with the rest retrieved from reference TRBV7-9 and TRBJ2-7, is DTGVSQNPRHKITKRGQNVTFRCDPISEHNRLYWYRQTLGQGPEFLTYFQNEAQLEKSRLLSDRFSAERPKGSFSTLEIQRTEQGDSAMYLCASSRGDSSYEQYFGPGTRLTVT.

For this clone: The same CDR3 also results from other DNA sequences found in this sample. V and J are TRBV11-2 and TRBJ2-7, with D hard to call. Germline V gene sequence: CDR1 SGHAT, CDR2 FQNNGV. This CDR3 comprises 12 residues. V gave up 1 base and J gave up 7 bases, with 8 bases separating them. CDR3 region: CASSLGLREQYF. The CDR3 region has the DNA TGTGCCAGCAGCTTAGGATTGAGGGAGCAGTACTTC. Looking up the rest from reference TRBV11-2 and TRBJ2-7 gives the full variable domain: EAGVAQSPRYKIIEKRQSVAFWCNPISGHATLYWYQQILGQGPKLLIQFQNNGVVDDSQLPKDRFSAERLKGVDSTLKIQPAKLEDSAVYLCASSLGLREQYFGPGTRLTVT.

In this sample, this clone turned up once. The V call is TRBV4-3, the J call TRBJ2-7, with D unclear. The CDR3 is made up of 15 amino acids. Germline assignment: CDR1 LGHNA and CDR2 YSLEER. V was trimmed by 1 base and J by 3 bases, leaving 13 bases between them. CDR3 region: CASSQVTAPNYEQYF. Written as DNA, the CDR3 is TGCGCCAGCAGCCAAGTTACGGCACCCAACTACGAGCAGTACTTC.

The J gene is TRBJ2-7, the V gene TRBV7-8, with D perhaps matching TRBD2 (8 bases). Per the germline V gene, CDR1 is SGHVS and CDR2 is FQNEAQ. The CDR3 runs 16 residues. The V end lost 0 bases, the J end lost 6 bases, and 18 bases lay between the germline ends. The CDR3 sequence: CASSLARGLGGGEQYF. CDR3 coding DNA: TGTGCCAGCAGCTTAGCTCGGGGACTAGGGGGCGGCGAGCAGTACTTC.

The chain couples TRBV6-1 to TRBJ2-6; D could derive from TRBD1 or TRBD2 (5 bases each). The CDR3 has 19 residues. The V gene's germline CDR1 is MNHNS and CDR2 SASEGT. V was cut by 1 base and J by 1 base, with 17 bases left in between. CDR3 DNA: TGTGCCAGCAGTGAAGGGGGGTACCTCTTAATGTCTGGGGCCAACGTCCTGACTTTC. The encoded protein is CASSEGGYLLMSGANVLTF.

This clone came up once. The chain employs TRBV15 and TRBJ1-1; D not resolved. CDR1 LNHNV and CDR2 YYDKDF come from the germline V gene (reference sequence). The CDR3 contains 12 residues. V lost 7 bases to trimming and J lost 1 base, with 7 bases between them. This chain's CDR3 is CATTSGNTEAFF. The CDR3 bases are TGTGCCACCACCTCTGGGAACACTGAAGCTTTCTTT.

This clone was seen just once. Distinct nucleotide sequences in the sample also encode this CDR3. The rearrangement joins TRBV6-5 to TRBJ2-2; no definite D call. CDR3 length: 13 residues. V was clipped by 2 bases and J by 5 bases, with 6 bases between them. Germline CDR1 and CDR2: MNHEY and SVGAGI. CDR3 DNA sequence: TGTGCCAGCAGTTACCGAGGAACCGGGGAGCTGTTTTTT. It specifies CASSYRGTGELFF.

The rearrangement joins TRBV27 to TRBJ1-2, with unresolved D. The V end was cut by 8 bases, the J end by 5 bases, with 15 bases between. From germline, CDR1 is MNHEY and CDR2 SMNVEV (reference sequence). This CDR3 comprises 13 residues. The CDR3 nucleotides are TGTGCCAGCCCCCCCGGGCGCGAGTATGGCTACACCTTC. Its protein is CASPPGREYGYTF.

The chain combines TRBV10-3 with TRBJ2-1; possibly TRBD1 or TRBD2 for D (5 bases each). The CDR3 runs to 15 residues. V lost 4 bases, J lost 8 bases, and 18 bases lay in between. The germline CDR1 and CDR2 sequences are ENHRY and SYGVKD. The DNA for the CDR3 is TGTGCCATCAGTGGTGATGAGGGGCGCTGGGATGAGCAGTTCTTC. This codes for CAISGDEGRWDEQFF.

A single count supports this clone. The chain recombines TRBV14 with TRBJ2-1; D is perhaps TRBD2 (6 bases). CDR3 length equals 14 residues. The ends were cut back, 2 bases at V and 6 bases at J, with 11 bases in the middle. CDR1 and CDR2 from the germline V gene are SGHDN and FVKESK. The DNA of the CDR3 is TGTGCCAGCAGCCAACGGGGGTTTTTCAATGAGCAGTTCTTC. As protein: CASSQRGFFNEQFF.

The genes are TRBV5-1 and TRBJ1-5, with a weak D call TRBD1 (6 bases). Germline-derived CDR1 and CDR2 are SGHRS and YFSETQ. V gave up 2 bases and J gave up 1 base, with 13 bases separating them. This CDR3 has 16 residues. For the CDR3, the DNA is TGCGCCAGCAGCTTAGGGGGGTTGGAAAGCAATCAGCCCCAGCATTTT. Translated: CASSLGGLESNQPQHF.

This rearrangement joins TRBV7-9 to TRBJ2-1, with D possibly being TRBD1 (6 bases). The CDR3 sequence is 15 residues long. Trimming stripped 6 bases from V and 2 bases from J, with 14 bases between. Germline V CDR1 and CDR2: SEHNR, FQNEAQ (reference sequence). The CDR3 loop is CASRERDNPYNEQFF. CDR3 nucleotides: TGTGCCAGCAGAGAACGGGACAACCCCTACAATGAGCAGTTCTTC.

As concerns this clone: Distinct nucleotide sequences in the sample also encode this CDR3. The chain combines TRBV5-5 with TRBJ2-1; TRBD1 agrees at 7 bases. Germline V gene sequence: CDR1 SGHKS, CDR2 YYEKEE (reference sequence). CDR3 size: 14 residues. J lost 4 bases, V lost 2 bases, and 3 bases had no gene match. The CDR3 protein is CASSFGGQYNEQFF. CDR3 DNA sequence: TGTGCCAGCAGCTTTGGGGGACAGTACAATGAGCAGTTCTTC.